This TCR beta chain was profiled in a study of shared T cell receptors in the human thymus. Sequencing used immunoSEQ multiplex PCR; TCRdb keeps in-frame clones, though not all of them. Here the sample spans some 760,000 clones, around 85% being singletons. Looked up from germline, CDR1 is MGHRA and CDR2 is YSYEKL. The CDR3 loop spans 15 amino acids. V lost 7 bases to trimming and J lost 1 base, with 14 bases between them. The same specimen was also included in a second study, on human thymus T cells. That study adds: From resections taken during corrective heart surgery, the thymus tissue was obtained.

This rearrangement joins TRBV4-1 to TRBJ2-1; TRBD2 might be the D (6 bases). The origin of this receptor is a girl less than two years old with a congenital heart defect. Sequencing used thymocytes. The CDR3 loop reads CASTMDYSSYNEQFF. In nucleotides, the CDR3 is TGCGCCAGCACTATGGACTATAGTTCCTACAATGAGCAGTTCTTC.